The clone carrying this T cell receptor (beta chain) was observed a few times. Its cognate antigen is unknown. The data were taken from a study of cytomegalovirus exposure and HLA in healthy donors. Study-level findings and limits: Most TCRs appeared rarely, but some public TCRs recurred in many donors. Confirmation in vitro established that a few CMV-associated chains were specific for CMV antigens. In a later analysis, TCR beta V- and J-gene trimming showed a link to a missense DCLRE1C variant.

Vbeta (60) and Jbeta (13) primers were used in the PCR. Some clones are missing from TCRdb's copy, which holds only in-frame ones; the method was immunoSEQ multiplex PCR. Of about 190,000 clones listed, about four fifths are singletons. V was clipped by 3 bases and J by 2 bases, with 13 bases between them. This CDR3 has 15 amino acids. In germline, CDR1 is SGHNT, CDR2 YENEEA. The rearrangement links TRBV11-3 to TRBJ2-5, with D possibly matching TRBD2 (6 bases). The source of this sequence is a woman aged 40 to 50 in good health and CMV-seronegative. The specimen was PBMCs. CDR3 DNA: TGTGCCAGCAGCTTGGAGGGGTTGCGGCAAGAGACCCAGTACTTC. Amino acid sequence: CASSLEGLRQETQYF.